This T cell receptor beta chain emerged from a study of blood T cell repertoires in COVID-19. Across the study: From the United States, Italy and Spain came samples of acute and convalescent COVID-19. Sources were T cells, B-cell-depleted T cells, or PBMCs; the material itself was cDNA or gDNA.

As originally analysed: Cell counts per sample came from amplifying reference gene primers. Using immunoSEQ multiplex PCR, the repertoire was profiled, and TCRdb retains in-frame clones only, with some absent. V and J calls and clone size are those listed in that table; D and trimming were worked out from the DNA. The sample holds hundreds of thousands of clones; about 89% are singletons and the top ten take 5% to 5.5%. Cohort 3 donors were reported recovered after two negative PCRs, clearance, or symptom resolution. V dropped 7 bases and J dropped 0; count of bases not matched to a gene: 6. The CDR3 covers 16 residues. Germline V lookup: CDR1 MDHEN, CDR2 SYDVKM.

The receptor was isolated from a man aged 55 to 69 who had recovered from COVID-19. V is TRBV28 and J is TRBJ1-1; 12 bases fit TRBD1. Sequenced: PBMCs or T cells enriched from blood (not recorded which). The CDR3 DNA is TGTGCCAGCAACCGGGACAGGGGGCTATTGAACACTGAAGCTTTCTTT. Protein: CASNRDRGLLNTEAFF.